These 10 T cell receptor beta chains share one sample of origin, sequenced in a study of cytomegalovirus exposure and HLA in healthy donors. PCR amplification relied on 60 Vbeta primers (plus 13 Jbeta primers). Clones were sequenced by immunoSEQ multiplex PCR, and TCRdb holds only the in-frame ones, with some missing. Here the sample spans 100,000 to 150,000 clones, over 75% being singletons. Sequenced input: PBMCs. The source of these receptors is a man aged 18 to 29 in good health and CMV-seropositive.

The chain carries TRBV6-6 and TRBJ2-3, with D perhaps TRBD2 (5 bases). Per the germline V gene, CDR1 is MNHNY and CDR2 is SVGAGI (reference sequence). CDR3 length: 16 amino acids. V lost 5 bases and J 2 bases, leaving 17 bases between the germline ends. Here the CDR3 DNA reads TGTGCCAGCAGTGTTCAAGGTTTCGGACTCACAGATACGCAGTATTTT. Its protein product is CASSVQGFGLTDTQYF.

J is TRBJ2-3 and V is TRBV7-9; 11 bases line up with TRBD2. The CDR3 is 14 amino acids. Trimming at V came to 2 bases and at J to 5 bases, leaving 0 bases not matched to a gene. Germline V gene data show CDR1 as SEHNR and CDR2 as FQNEAQ (reference sequence). The CDR3 nucleotides are TGTGCCAGCAGCTTAACTAGCGGGAGAGATACGCAGTATTTT. As protein: CASSLTSGRDTQYF.

This clone occurred a few times. The chain recombines TRBV28 with TRBJ2-7, with D maybe TRBD1 (6 bases). There are 13 residues in the CDR3. The ends were cut back, 6 bases at V and 3 bases at J, with 12 bases in the middle. Germline lookup yields CDR1 MDHEN and CDR2 SYDVKM. The CDR3 here is CASRRGQNYEQYF. The DNA for the CDR3 is TGTGCCAGCAGGAGAGGACAGAACTACGAGCAGTACTTC.

CDR3: CASSLSPNQPQHF. CDR3 nucleotides: TGTGCCAGCAGCTTATCCCCAAATCAGCCCCAGCATTTT. The gene calls are TRBV7-2 and TRBJ1-5; D uncertain. Germline CDR1 and CDR2: SGHTA and FQGNSA. V gave up 2 bases and J gave up 4 bases, with 6 bases separating them. CDR3 length: 13 amino acids.

The V and J genes are TRBV7-8 and TRBJ2-5; tentative D call: TRBD1 (6 bases). TRBJ2-7 matches the DNA end more closely, so the J call is doubtful. CDR3 size: 14 residues. Germline V lookup: CDR1 SGHVS, CDR2 FQNEAQ. For the CDR3, the DNA is TGTGCCAGCAGCTTCGGAACAGGGTTCTACGAGCAGTACTTC. This gives the protein CASSFGTGFYEQYF.

The rearrangement uses TRBV9 and TRBJ2-1; D gene unclear. V lost 4 bases and J 0 bases, leaving 11 bases between the germline ends. Germline values: CDR1 SGDLS, CDR2 YYNGEE. This CDR3 has 15 amino acids. Here the CDR3 DNA reads TGTGCCAGCAGCCCCCGCATGAGCTCCTACAATGAGCAGTTCTTC. Amino acid sequence: CASSPRMSSYNEQFF.

This clone occurred a few times. The chain uses TRBV9 and TRBJ1-6; D gene unclear. Germline CDR1 is SGDLS and CDR2 is YYNGEE. This CDR3 is 15 amino acids long. Trimming removed 0 bases at V and 5 bases at J, with 9 bases between. The CDR3 is CASSVDSGNNSPLHF. The CDR3 coding sequence is TGTGCCAGCAGCGTAGATTCGGGAAATAATTCACCCCTCCACTTT.

The chain couples TRBV2 to TRBJ2-7, with D maybe TRBD2 (5 bases). The CDR3 loop spans 16 amino acids. V shed 4 bases and J shed 3 bases, with 19 bases lying between them. Germline CDR1 is SNHLY and CDR2 is FYNNEI. The CDR3 bases are TGTGCCAGCAGTGGTATGGACTGGCCTCGGGACTACGAGCAGTACTTC. It yields the protein CASSGMDWPRDYEQYF.

The chain links TRBV21-1 to TRBJ2-7; TRBD2 is the table's D call, not checked against the DNA. TRBV21-1 is given as a pseudogene. CDR3 length equals 16 residues. CDR3 coding DNA: TGTGCCAGCAGCAAGGGGACTAGCGGGAGGATCTACGAGCAGTACTTC. It yields the protein CASSKGTSGRIYEQYF.

This clone was seen a few times. The rearrangement joins TRBV14 to TRBJ2-7; 8 nucleotides agree with TRBD1. Germline trimming cut 3 bases from V and 5 bases from J; bases unmatched to any gene: 15. CDR3 length: 17 amino acids. CDR1 and CDR2 (germline): SGHDN, FVKESK. This chain's CDR3 is CASSHFPRGTGGNEQYF. The CDR3, as DNA: TGTGCCAGCAGCCATTTCCCCAGAGGGACAGGTGGCAACGAGCAGTACTTC.